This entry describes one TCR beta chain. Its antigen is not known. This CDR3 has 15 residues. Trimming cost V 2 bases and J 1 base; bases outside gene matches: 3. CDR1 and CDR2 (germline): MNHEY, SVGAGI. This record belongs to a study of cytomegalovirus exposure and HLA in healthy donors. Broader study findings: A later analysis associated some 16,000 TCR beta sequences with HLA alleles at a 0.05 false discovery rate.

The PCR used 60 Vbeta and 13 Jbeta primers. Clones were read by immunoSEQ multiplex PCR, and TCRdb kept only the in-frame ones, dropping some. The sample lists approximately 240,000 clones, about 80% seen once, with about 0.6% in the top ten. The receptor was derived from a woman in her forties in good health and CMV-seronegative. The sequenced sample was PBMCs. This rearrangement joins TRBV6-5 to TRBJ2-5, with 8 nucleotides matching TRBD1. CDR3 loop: CASSYPGQGQETQYF. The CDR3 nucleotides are TGTGCCAGCAGTTACCCCGGACAGGGCCAAGAGACCCAGTACTTC.